Each of the 14 T cell receptor beta chains below was sequenced from the same sample in a study of blood T cells in healthy people across ages (dated by TCRdb to between 2014 and 2017). The library was obtained by 5' RACE. Sequencing took place on an Illumina HiSeq 2500. The second PCR ran for about 6 to 11 cycles and used a J-beta primer mix along with a sample-barcoded 5' primer. TCRdb redid the processing of the public reads, applying fastp at Q25 and MiXCR, and retained in-frame beta chains. Each record represents a unique CDR3 protein, reported with the most common genes and DNA among its rows. In all, the sample holds 700,000 or so distinct CDR3 sequences, and 35% to 50% of those were seen once. The biggest ten clones account for about 32% of the sample. The material sequenced was blood. Receptors were obtained from an elderly man in good health.

The CDR3 nucleotides are TGTGCCAGCAGTTACTCACGTGGTGGGATAGAGTCCTACGAGCAGTACTTC. It is translated as CASSYSRGGIESYEQYF. The gene calls are TRBV6-2 or TRBV6-3 and TRBJ2-7; D ambiguous. Per germline, CDR1 MNHEY and CDR2 SVGEGT. The CDR3 has 17 residues. Trimming took 0 bases from V and 1 from J, leaving 16 bases between them.

This clonotype came up once. This chain connects TRBV7-2 to TRBJ1-2; D possibly corresponds to TRBD1 (6 bases). The CDR3 is made up of 17 amino acids. CDR1 is SGHTA, CDR2 FQGNSA, per germline. Trimming cost V 1 base and J 1 base, with 16 bases left between them. The CDR3 nucleotides read TGTGCCAGCAGCTTAGTTGGGGGCAGCCAATTTAACTATGGCTACACCTTC. Translation gives CASSLVGGSQFNYGYTF.

This clonotype was seen more than once but under ten times. V and J are TRBV6-2 or TRBV6-3 and TRBJ2-5, with unresolved D. The germline gives CDR1 MNHEY, CDR2 SVGEGT. V lost 7 bases and J lost 4, with 13 bases in between. The CDR3 contains 13 residues. The CDR3 DNA reads as TGTGCCAGCAACGTTTTTGGGGTAGAGACCCAGTACTTC. Encoded protein: CASNVFGVETQYF.

This chain joins TRBV5-1 and TRBJ2-7; no definite D call. This CDR3 region has 14 residues. The germline V gene has CDR1 SGHRS and CDR2 YFSETQ. V was trimmed by 4 bases and J by 1 base, leaving 12 bases between them. The CDR3 loop reads CASSVETASYEQYF. The CDR3 DNA sequence: TGCGCCAGCAGCGTGGAGACGGCTTCCTACGAGCAGTACTTC.

Of note for this clonotype: The junction departs from the called germline gene at one end, perhaps through a read error. This rearrangement joins TRBV6-1 to TRBJ1-2, with D unclear. This CDR3 is 16 amino acids long. The germline gives CDR1 MNHNS, CDR2 SASEGT. The CDR3 DNA follows: TGTGCCGGCAGTGAAGGCCGGAGAGGAGTCCGCCATGGCTACACCTTC. It specifies CAGSEGRRGVRHGYTF.

This clonotype has a handful of counts. The chain carries TRBV11-2 and TRBJ2-1; 7 bases fit TRBD2. Germline values: CDR1 SGHAT, CDR2 FQNNGV. The CDR3 runs 12 residues. After removal of 5 bases from V and 10 bases from J, the junction contained 5 bases not matched to a gene. As DNA, the CDR3 is TGTGCCAGCAGCCGTGGGGGGGACGAGCAGTTCTTC. Encoded protein: CASSRGGDEQFF.

This clonotype was picked up a small number of times. This CDR3 reads CASTPIGGGGYNEQFF. CDR3 in DNA: TGTGCCAGCACCCCTATTGGGGGTGGGGGATACAATGAGCAGTTCTTC. V usage is TRBV5-6 and J usage is TRBJ2-1; the D call may be TRBD1 or TRBD2 (5 bases each). The length of the CDR3 is 16 residues. Trimming took 6 bases from V and 4 from J, leaving 20 bases between them. CDR1 and CDR2 from the germline V gene are SGHDT and YYEEEE.

V is TRBV4-1 and J is TRBJ2-3, with TRBD1 as a possible D gene (5 bases). CDR1 and CDR2 (germline): MGHRA, YSYEKL. V dropped 1 base and J dropped 2 bases, with 10 bases sitting between them. This CDR3 spans 15 amino acids. The CDR3: CASSQVGANTDTQYF. CDR3 nucleotides: TGCGCCAGCAGCCAAGTTGGGGCGAACACAGATACGCAGTATTTT.

V gene TRBV20-1 combines with J gene TRBJ2-4; D not resolved. The assigned J gene may be wrong: the sequence end matches TRBJ2-7 better. CDR3 size: 11 residues. CDR1 and CDR2 from the germline V gene are DFQATT and SNEGSKA (reference sequence). CDR3 loop: CSATMTPEQYF. The CDR3 nucleotides read TGCAGTGCTACCATGACTCCCGAGCAGTACTTC.

This clonotype was detected only a few times. The rearrangement joins TRBV7-8 to TRBJ2-3; 9 nucleotides match TRBD2. Germline loops: CDR1 SGHVS, CDR2 FQNEAQ. The CDR3 has 16 residues. V was clipped by 5 bases and J by 0 bases; unmatched bases: 6. CDR3 protein: CASSTRLAASTDTQYF. The CDR3 coding sequence is TGTGCCAGCAGCACAAGACTAGCGGCTAGCACAGATACGCAGTATTTT.

The CDR3 loop is CASSYGQGLGQPQHF. The CDR3 DNA sequence: TGTGCCAGCAGTTACGGTCAGGGTCTGGGACAGCCCCAGCATTTT. The chain has TRBV6-2 or TRBV6-3 and TRBJ1-5; tentative D call: TRBD1 (5 bases). This CDR3 has 15 residues. CDR1 is MNHEY, CDR2 SVGEGT, per germline. V was trimmed by 2 bases and J by 7 bases, leaving 15 bases between them.

With regard to this clonotype: A much more abundant neighbour one base away suggests this may be a read error. Here the CDR3 DNA reads TGTGCCATCAGTGAGTCGAGCGGTCGAGCGGGAGGAGAGACCCAGTACTTC. Protein: CAISESSGRAGGETQYF. The rearrangement links TRBV10-3 to TRBJ2-7; TRBD2 matches 9 bases. The J call could be wrong; TRBJ2-5 is a better fit for the DNA end. The CDR3 runs to 17 residues. The germline V gene has CDR1 ENHRY and CDR2 SYGVKD.

The chain has TRBV6-1 and TRBJ2-7; 9 positions agree with TRBD1. The junction had 4 bases not matched to a gene; V was cut back by 4 bases and J by 6 bases. The CDR3 loop spans 13 amino acids. The germline CDR1 and CDR2 sequences are MNHNS and SASEGT. The CDR3 coding sequence is TGTGCCAGCAGTGCCGGGACAGGGTTCGAGCAGTACTTC. Translation gives CASSAGTGFEQYF.

The chain links TRBV4-2 to TRBJ1-4, with D possibly TRBD1 on 6 matching bases. V was trimmed by 0 bases and J by 6 bases, leaving 14 bases between them. Germline loops: CDR1 LGHNA, CDR2 YNFKEQ. The CDR3 length is 16 residues. For the CDR3, the DNA is TGTGCCAGCAGCCAAGATTGGGACACCCCTTATGAAAAACTGTTTTTT. Translating gives CASSQDWDTPYEKLFF.